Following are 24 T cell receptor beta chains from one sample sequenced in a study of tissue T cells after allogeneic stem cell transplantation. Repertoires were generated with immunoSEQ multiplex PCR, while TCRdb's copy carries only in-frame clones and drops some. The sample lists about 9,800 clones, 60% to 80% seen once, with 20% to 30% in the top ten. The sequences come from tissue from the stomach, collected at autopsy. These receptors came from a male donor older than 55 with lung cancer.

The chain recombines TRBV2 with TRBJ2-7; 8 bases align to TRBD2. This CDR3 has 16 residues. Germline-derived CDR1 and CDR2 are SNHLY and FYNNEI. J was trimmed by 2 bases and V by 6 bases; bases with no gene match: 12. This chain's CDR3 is CASRERTLGGAYEQYF. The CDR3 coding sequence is TGTGCCAGCAGGGAACGTACGCTCGGGGGGGCCTACGAGCAGTACTTC. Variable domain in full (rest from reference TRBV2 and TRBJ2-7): EPEVTQTPSHQVTQMGQEVILRCVPISNHLYFYWYRQILGQKVEFLVSFYNNEISEKSEIFDDQFSVERPDGSNFTLKIRSTKLEDSAMYFCASRERTLGGAYEQYFGPGTRLTVT.

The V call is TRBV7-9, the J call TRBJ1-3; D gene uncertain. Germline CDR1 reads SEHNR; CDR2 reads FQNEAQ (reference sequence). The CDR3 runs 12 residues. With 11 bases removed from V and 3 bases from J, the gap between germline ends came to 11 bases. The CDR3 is CAGKGYGNTIYF. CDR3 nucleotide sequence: TGTGCCGGAAAGGGATATGGAAACACCATATATTTT.

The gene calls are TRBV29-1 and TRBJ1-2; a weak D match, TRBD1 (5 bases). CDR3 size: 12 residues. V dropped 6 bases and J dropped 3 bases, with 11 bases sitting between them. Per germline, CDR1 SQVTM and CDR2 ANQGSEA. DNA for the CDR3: TGCAGCGTGACGGGGGGAGACTATGGCTACACCTTC. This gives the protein CSVTGGDYGYTF. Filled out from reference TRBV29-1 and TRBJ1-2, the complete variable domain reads SAVISQKPSRDICQRGTSLTIQCQVDSQVTMMFWYRQQPGQSLTLIATANQGSEATYESGFVIDKFPISRPNLTFSTLTVSNMSPEDSSIYLCSVTGGDYGYTFGSGTRLTVV.

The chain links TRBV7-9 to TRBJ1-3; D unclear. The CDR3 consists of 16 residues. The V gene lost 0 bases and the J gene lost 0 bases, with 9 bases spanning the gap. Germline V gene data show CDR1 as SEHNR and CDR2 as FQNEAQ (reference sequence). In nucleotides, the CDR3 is TGTGCCAGCAGCTTAGCGGACGGTGACTCTGGAAACACCATATATTTT. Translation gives CASSLADGDSGNTIYF.

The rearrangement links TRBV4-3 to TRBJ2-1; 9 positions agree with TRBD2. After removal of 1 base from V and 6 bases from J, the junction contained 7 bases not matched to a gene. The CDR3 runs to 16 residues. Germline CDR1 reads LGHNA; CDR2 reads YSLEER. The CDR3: CASSQGAGGPVNEQFF. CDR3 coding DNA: TGCGCCAGCAGCCAAGGTGCGGGAGGGCCCGTCAATGAGCAGTTCTTC.

CDR3 bases: TGTGCCAGCAGTTACTCCCAGGGCCCGGACACTGAAGCTTTCTTT. Translating it yields CASSYSQGPDTEAFF. This chain uses TRBV6-2 or TRBV6-3 with TRBJ1-1; D perhaps matches TRBD1 (5 bases). Germline assignment: CDR1 MNHEY and CDR2 SVGEGT. The length of the CDR3 is 15 residues. V dropped 0 bases and J dropped 3 bases, with 11 bases sitting between them.

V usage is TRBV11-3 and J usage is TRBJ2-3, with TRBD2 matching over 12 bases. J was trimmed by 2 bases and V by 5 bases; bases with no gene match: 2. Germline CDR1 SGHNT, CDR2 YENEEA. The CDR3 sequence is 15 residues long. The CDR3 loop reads CASSRTSGNTDTQYF. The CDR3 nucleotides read TGTGCCAGCAGCCGGACTAGCGGGAACACAGATACGCAGTATTTT.

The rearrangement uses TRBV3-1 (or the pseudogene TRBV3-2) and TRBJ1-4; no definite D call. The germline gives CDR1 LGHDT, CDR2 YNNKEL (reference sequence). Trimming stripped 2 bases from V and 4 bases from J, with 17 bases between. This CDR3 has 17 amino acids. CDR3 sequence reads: CASSQNWTGAINEKLFF. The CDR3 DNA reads TGTGCCAGCAGCCAAAATTGGACGGGAGCGATTAATGAAAAACTGTTTTTT.

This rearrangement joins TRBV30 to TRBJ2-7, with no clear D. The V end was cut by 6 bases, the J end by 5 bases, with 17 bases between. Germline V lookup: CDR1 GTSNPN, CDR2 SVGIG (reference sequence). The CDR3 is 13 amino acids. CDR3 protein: CACSPRPGDEQYF. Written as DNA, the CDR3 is TGTGCCTGTTCCCCCCGACCCGGCGACGAGCAGTACTTC.

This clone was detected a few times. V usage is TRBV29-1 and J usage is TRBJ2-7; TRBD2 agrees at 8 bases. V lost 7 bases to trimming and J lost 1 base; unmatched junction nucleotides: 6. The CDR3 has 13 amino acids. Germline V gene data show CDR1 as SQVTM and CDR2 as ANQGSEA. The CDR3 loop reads CSARGGDSYEQYF. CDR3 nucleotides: TGCAGCGCACGGGGGGGAGATTCCTACGAGCAGTACTTC.

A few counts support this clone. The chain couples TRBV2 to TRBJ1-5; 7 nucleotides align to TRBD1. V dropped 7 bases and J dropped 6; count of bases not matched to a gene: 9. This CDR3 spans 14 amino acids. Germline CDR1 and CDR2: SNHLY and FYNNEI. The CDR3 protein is CASNWEGASQPQHF. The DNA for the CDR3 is TGTGCCAGCAATTGGGAGGGGGCAAGTCAGCCCCAGCATTTT.

In nucleotides, the CDR3 is TGTCCCACCCGTGACCCGAGGGGGGGGGCCCAAGAGACCCAGTACTTC. The encoded protein is CPTRDPRGGAQETQYF. This chain connects TRBV10-3 to TRBJ2-5; TRBD2 is a possible D gene (7 bases). The CDR3 is made up of 16 amino acids. The germline CDR1 and CDR2 sequences are ENHRY and SYGVKD.

CDR3 bases: TGTGCCAGCATTGACAGGGGAGGAAACACCATATATTTT. Translating gives CASIDRGGNTIYF. The chain links TRBV7-9 to TRBJ1-3; TRBD1 matches 8 bases. CDR1 is SEHNR and CDR2 is FQNEAQ in the germline V gene (reference sequence). The CDR3 length is 13 residues. The ends lost 7 bases at V and 4 bases at J; junction bases unmatched: 3.

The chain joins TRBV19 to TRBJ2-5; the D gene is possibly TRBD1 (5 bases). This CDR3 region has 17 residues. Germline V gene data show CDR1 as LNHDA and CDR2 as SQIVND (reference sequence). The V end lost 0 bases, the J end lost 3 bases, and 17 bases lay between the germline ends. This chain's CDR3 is CASSIDTGSSSKETQYF. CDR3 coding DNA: TGTGCCAGTAGTATAGATACAGGCAGCTCGAGTAAAGAGACCCAGTACTTC.

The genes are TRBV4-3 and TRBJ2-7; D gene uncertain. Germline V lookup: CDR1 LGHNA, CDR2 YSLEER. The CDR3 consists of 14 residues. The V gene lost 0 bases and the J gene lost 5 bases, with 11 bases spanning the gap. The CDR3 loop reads CASSQEAYLHEQYF. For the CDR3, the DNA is TGCGCCAGCAGCCAAGAAGCCTACCTCCACGAGCAGTACTTC.

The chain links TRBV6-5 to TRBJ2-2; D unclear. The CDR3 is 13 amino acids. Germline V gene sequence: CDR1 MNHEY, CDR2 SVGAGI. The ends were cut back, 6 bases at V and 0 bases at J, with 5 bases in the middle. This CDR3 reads CASRQSNTGELFF. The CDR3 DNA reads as TGTGCCAGCAGACAGTCGAACACCGGGGAGCTGTTTTTT.

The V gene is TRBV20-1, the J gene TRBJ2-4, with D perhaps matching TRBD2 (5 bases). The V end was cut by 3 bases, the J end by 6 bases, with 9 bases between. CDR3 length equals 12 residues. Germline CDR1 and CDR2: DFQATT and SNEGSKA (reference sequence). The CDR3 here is CSASPGGNIQYF. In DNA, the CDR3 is TGCAGTGCTAGTCCCGGAGGAAACATTCAGTACTTC.

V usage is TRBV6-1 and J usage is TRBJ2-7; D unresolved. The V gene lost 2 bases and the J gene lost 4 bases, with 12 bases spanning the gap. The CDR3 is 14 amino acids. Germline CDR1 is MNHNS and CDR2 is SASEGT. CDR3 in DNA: TGTGCCAGCAGTGAATTTGCTCAAGTTTACGAGCAGTACTTC. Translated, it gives CASSEFAQVYEQYF.

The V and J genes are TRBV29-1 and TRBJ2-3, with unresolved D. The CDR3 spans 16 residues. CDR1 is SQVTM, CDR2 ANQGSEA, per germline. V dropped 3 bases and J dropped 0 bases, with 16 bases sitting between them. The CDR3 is CSVESRFITSTDTQYF. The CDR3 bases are TGCAGCGTTGAGAGCAGATTCATTACTAGCACAGATACGCAGTATTTT.

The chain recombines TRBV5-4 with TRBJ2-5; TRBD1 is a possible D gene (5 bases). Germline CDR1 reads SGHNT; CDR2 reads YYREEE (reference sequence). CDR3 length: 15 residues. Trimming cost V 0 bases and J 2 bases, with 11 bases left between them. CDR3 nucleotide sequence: TGTGCCAGCAGCTTGGGATGGGCAGGGCAAGAGACCCAGTACTTC. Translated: CASSLGWAGQETQYF.

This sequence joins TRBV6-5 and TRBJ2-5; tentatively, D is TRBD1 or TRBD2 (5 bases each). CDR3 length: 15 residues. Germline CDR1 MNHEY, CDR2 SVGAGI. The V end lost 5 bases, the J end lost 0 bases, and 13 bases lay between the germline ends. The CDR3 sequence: CASSRGPLNQETQYF. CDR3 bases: TGTGCCAGCAGTCGGGGACCGTTAAACCAAGAGACCCAGTACTTC.

CDR3 sequence reads: CASSPGDSGNTIYF. CDR3 nucleotides: TGCGCCAGCAGCCCAGGAGACTCTGGAAACACCATATATTTT. V is TRBV5-1 and J is TRBJ1-3; unclear D gene. CDR1 SGHRS and CDR2 YFSETQ come from the germline V gene. The CDR3 spans 14 residues. The germline V and J ends were trimmed by 4 bases and 0 bases, with 8 bases remaining between them.

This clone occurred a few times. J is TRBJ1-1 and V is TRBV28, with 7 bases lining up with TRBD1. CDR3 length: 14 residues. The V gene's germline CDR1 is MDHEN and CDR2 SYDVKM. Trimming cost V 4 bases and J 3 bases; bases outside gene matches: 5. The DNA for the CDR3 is TGTGCCAGCAGTTCCCAAGGGACAGACACTGAAGCTTTCTTT. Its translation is CASSSQGTDTEAFF.

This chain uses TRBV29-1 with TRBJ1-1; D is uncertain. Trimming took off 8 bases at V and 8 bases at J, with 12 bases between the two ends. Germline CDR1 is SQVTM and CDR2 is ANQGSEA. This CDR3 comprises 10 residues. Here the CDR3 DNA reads TGCAGCACGGGAGGACTCGAAGCTTTCTTT. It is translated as CSTGGLEAFF.